This TCR beta chain was sequenced during a study of T cell changes during pregnancy in multiple sclerosis. Germline V gene data show CDR1 as SEHNR and CDR2 as FQNEAQ (reference sequence). The CDR3 spans 11 residues. Trimming took off 3 bases at V and 5 bases at J, with 4 bases between the two ends. This clone was found a few times. The repertoire was sequenced with immunoSEQ multiplex PCR; TCRdb's copy has only in-frame clones and lacks some. The table lists 50,000 to 65,000 clones, about 93% of them singletons. The sequencing used CD8+ T cells from peripheral blood mononuclear cells, collected in the second trimester of pregnancy. This rearrangement joins TRBV7-9 to TRBJ2-5, with no clear D. The clonotype comes from a female donor with multiple sclerosis, enrolled in a pregnancy study. CDR3 residues: CASSFGETQYF. The DNA for the CDR3 is TGTGCCAGCAGCTTCGGGGAGACCCAGTACTTC.